The rows below give T cell receptor beta chains drawn from one sample of a study of post-analysis software for immune sequencing data. TCRdb used MiXCR to reprocess the PCR reads, holding one entry per CDR3 protein. Of some 890,000 distinct CDR3 sequences listed, approximately 53% are singletons. Sequences were obtained from blood. Receptors were obtained from a girl aged 10 to 17 with multiple sclerosis. Each CDR3 is given with its conserved first and last residue. D genes are given only for firm matches. Clone size, where shown, is once, few, many, or a class for clones that have expanded.

j_call d_call v_call clone_size cdr3_aa cdr3_nt
TRBJ2-1 TRBD2 TRBV7-9 NA CASSLTNGGAGDEQFF TGTGCCAGCAGCTTAACAAACGGGGGGGCAGGTGATGAGCAGTTCTTC
TRBJ2-7 TRBD1 TRBV20-1 few CSAERGGIYEQYF TGCAGTGCTGAGAGAGGGGGCATCTACGAGCAGTACTTC
TRBJ2-1 TRBD2 TRBV29-1 NA CSFLSRLASNEQFF TGCAGCTTCCTCTCCCGACTAGCGTCCAATGAGCAGTTCTTC
TRBJ2-7 NA TRBV29-1 NA CGVSLSSYEQYF TGCGGCGTTTCCCTATCTTCCTACGAGCAGTACTTC
TRBJ1-4 TRBD1 TRBV12-3/TRBV12-4 NA CASSRTGGGEKLFF TGTGCCAGCAGCAGGACAGGGGGCGGTGAAAAACTGTTTTTT
TRBJ2-1 TRBD2 TRBV6-5 few CASSSQAGNNEQFF TGTGCCAGCAGTTCCCAAGCGGGAAATAATGAGCAGTTCTTC
TRBJ2-3 TRBD2 TRBV20-1 NA CSAPRLAGTSDTQYF TGCAGTGCCCCCAGACTAGCGGGGACGTCAGATACGCAGTATTTT
TRBJ2-1 TRBD2 TRBV2 NA CASRAGTSGGDEQFF TGTGCCAGCAGGGCCGGGACTAGCGGGGGGGATGAGCAGTTCTTC
TRBJ1-2 NA TRBV7-2 NA CASSWDYGYTF TGTGCCAGCAGTTGGGACTATGGCTACACCTTC
TRBJ2-1 TRBD2 TRBV5-1 NA CASSLEGSGGNNEQFF TGCGCCAGCAGCTTGGAAGGTAGCGGGGGAAACAATGAGCAGTTCTTC
TRBJ1-6 NA TRBV12-3/TRBV12-4 NA CASSVGSNSYNSPLHF TGTGCCAGCAGTGTGGGTAGTAACTCCTATAATTCACCCCTCCACTTT
TRBJ2-7 NA TRBV11-2 NA CASMGPLYEQYF TGTGCCAGCATGGGACCCTTATACGAGCAGTACTTC
TRBJ1-2 NA TRBV29-1 few CSVSGLLNYGYTF TGCAGCGTGTCCGGTCTCCTAAACTATGGCTACACCTTC
TRBJ2-5 NA TRBV20-1 few CSAGERQETQYF TGCAGTGCTGGAGAGCGCCAAGAGACCCAGTACTTC
TRBJ2-1 NA TRBV3-1 NA CASSQDFSHNEQFF TGTGCCAGCAGCCAAGATTTTTCCCACAATGAGCAGTTCTTC
TRBJ2-3 TRBD2 TRBV11-1 NA CASSLRTSGTDTQYF TGTGCCAGCAGCTTGCGGACTAGCGGCACAGATACGCAGTATTTT
TRBJ2-3 TRBD1 TRBV15 NA CATSEGASTDTQYF TGTGCCACCAGCGAGGGGGCTAGCACAGATACGCAGTATTTT
TRBJ2-7 TRBD2 TRBV5-1 once CASSPLGGSNHYEQYF TGCGCCAGCAGCCCCCTGGGCGGGAGCAATCACTACGAGCAGTACTTC
TRBJ2-1 NA TRBV2 NA CASSGERYNEQFF TGTGCCAGCAGTGGGGAAAGATACAATGAGCAGTTCTTC
TRBJ2-4 NA TRBV19 once CASSIASPGSNIQYF TGTGCCAGTAGTATCGCTTCGCCAGGGAGTAACATTCAGTACTTC
TRBJ2-5 TRBD2 TRBV5-1 NA CASSLASAGGREETQYF TGCGCCAGCAGCTTGGCCTCAGCGGGAGGACGGGAAGAGACCCAGTACTTC
TRBJ2-1 NA TRBV9 NA CASSAPKNEQFF TGTGCCAGCAGCGCCCCAAAGAATGAGCAGTTCTTC
TRBJ2-1 TRBD2 TRBV20-1 few CSARDWASGTDNEQFF TGCAGTGCTAGAGATTGGGCTAGCGGGACTGACAATGAGCAGTTCTTC
TRBJ2-7 NA TRBV5-1 NA CASSLHSSSYEQYF TGCGCCAGCAGCTTACACTCGAGCTCCTACGAGCAGTACTTC
TRBJ1-2 NA TRBV29-1 NA CSVGAGGQGYGYTF TGCAGCGTTGGGGCCGGGGGGCAGGGCTATGGCTACACCTTC
TRBJ2-7 TRBD1 TRBV14 NA CASSTLNRGYFDEQYF TGTGCCAGCAGTACCCTAAACAGGGGGTATTTCGACGAGCAGTACTTC
TRBJ2-3 NA TRBV19 NA CASSIRGPRSTDTQYF TGTGCCAGTAGTATTCGGGGACCTCGCAGCACAGATACGCAGTATTTT
TRBJ2-3 NA TRBV29-1 few CSAKAGGGDTQYF TGCAGCGCGAAAGCAGGAGGGGGCGATACGCAGTATTTT
TRBJ1-2 NA TRBV9 NA CASSVRGGYGYTF TGTGCCAGCAGCGTAAGGGGTGGCTATGGCTACACCTTC
TRBJ2-7 NA TRBV7-9 few CASSLDVGVSYEQYF TGTGCCAGCAGCTTAGATGTCGGCGTATCCTACGAGCAGTACTTC
TRBJ1-4 TRBD1 TRBV6-6 once CASRPQGTGGNEKLFF TGTGCCAGCAGGCCCCAAGGGACAGGGGGTAATGAAAAACTGTTTTTT
TRBJ2-1 TRBD1 TRBV7-9 NA CASSARGQSDNEQFF TGTGCCAGCAGCGCCAGGGGACAGAGCGACAATGAGCAGTTCTTC
TRBJ1-2 NA TRBV6-5 NA CASTDPWGYGYTF TGTGCCAGCACCGACCCCTGGGGCTATGGCTACACCTTC
TRBJ2-7 TRBD1 TRBV27 few CASRHKGTGYYEQYF TGTGCCAGCAGGCACAAGGGGACAGGGTACTACGAGCAGTACTTC
TRBJ2-2 TRBD1 TRBV9 few CASSLPGTGRGTGELFF TGTGCCAGCAGCTTACCCGGGACAGGGCGGGGCACCGGGGAGCTGTTTTTT
TRBJ2-1 TRBD2 TRBV10-3 once CAVSETSGYNEQFF TGTGCCGTCAGTGAGACTAGCGGATACAATGAGCAGTTCTTC
TRBJ2-3 NA TRBV5-1 once CASSSLASPVGTQYF TGCGCCAGCAGCTCTTTAGCGTCCCCGGTCGGTACGCAGTATTTT
TRBJ1-1 TRBD1 TRBV29-1 NA CSGGWTGPNTEAFF TGCAGCGGCGGCTGGACAGGCCCGAACACTGAAGCTTTCTTT
TRBJ2-6 NA TRBV7-9 NA CASSLVAGPNSGANVLTF TGTGCCAGCAGCTTAGTGGCAGGACCGAACTCTGGGGCCAACGTCCTGACTTTC
TRBJ2-7 NA TRBV29-1 NA CSAQGLTGEQYF TGCAGCGCTCAAGGGCTAACGGGGGAGCAGTACTTC
TRBJ2-7 TRBD2 TRBV12-3/TRBV12-4 NA CASSATSGSIEQYF TGTGCCAGCAGTGCGACTAGCGGGTCTATCGAGCAGTACTTC
TRBJ2-5 NA TRBV7-2 NA CASSEGGQEAQYF TGTGCCAGCAGCGAGGGCGGCCAAGAGGCCCAGTACTTC
TRBJ2-7 NA TRBV25-1 NA CASSEGRNYEQYF TGTGCCAGCAGTGAAGGGCGGAACTACGAGCAGTACTTC
TRBJ1-2 TRBD1 TRBV28 NA CASSFGGTGGANYGYTF TGTGCCAGCAGTTTCGGGGGTACAGGGGGCGCAAACTATGGCTACACCTTC
TRBJ1-1 NA TRBV6-2/TRBV6-3 NA CASSPTDLNMNTEAFF TGTGCCAGCAGTCCGACAGATCTGAACATGAACACTGAAGCTTTCTTT
TRBJ2-7 NA TRBV9 NA CASSPQSVPGDYEQYF TGTGCCAGCAGCCCTCAGAGCGTCCCAGGGGACTACGAGCAGTACTTC
TRBJ2-3 NA TRBV12-3/TRBV12-4 NA CASHLNSGLPPGTQYF TGTGCCAGCCATCTAAACTCGGGACTCCCTCCGGGTACGCAGTATTTT
TRBJ2-1 TRBD2 TRBV5-1 NA CASSPLAGGPSSYNEQFF TGCGCCAGCAGCCCGCTAGCGGGAGGGCCGAGCTCCTACAATGAGCAGTTCTTC
TRBJ2-5 NA TRBV5-1 NA CASRGDLQETQYF TGCGCCAGCCGAGGGGATCTCCAAGAGACCCAGTACTTC